What follows is one T cell receptor beta chain and its context. The source of the sample is a study of control samples from healthy donors and cancer patients. Assay used: immunoSEQ multiplex PCR; TCRdb lists only in-frame clones, some missing. The sample includes 150,000 to 200,000 clones, approximately 95% seen only once; the top ten take more than 1.2%. Germline V gene lookup returns CDR1 MGHDK and CDR2 SYGVNS. The CDR3 has 13 amino acids. V was trimmed by 8 bases and J by 7 bases, leaving 17 bases between them. The chain carries TRBV25-1 and TRBJ1-2; possible D gene TRBD1, 6 bases. What was sequenced was blood. The clonotype comes from a man in his late teens or twenties in good health. In DNA form, the CDR3 reads TGTGCCAGCGCTTCTCTGGACAGTTTTGGCTACACCTTC. Residues: CASASLDSFGYTF.